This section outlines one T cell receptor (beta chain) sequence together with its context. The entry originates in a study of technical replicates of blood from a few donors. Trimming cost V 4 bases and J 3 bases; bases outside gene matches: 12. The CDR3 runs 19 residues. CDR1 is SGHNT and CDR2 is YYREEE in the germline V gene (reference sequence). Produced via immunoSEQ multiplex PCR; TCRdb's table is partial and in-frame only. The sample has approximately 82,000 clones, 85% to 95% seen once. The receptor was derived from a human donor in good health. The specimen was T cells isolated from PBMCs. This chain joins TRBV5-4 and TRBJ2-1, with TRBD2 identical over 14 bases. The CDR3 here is CASSPGLAGDGGFYNEQFF. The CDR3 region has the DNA TGTGCCAGCAGCCCGGGACTAGCGGGAGACGGTGGTTTCTACAATGAGCAGTTCTTC.